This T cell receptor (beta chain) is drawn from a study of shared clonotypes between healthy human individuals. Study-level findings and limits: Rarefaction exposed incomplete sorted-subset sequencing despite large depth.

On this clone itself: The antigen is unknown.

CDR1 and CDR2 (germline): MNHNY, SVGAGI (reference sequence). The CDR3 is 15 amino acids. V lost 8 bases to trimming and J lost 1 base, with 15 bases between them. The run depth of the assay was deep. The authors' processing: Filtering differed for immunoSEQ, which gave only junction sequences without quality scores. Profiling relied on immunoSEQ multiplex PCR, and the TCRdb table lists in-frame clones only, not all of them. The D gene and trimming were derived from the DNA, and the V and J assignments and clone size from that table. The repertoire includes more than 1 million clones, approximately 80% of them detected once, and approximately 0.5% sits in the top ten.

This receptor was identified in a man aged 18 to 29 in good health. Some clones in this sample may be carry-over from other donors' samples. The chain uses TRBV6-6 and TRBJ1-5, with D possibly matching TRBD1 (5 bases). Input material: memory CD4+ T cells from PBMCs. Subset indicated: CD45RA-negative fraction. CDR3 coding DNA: TGTGCCAGCGGAGGGGCCCCGGGGAGCAATCAGCCCCAGCATTTT. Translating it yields CASGGAPGSNQPQHF.